This TCR beta chain was identified during a study of cytomegalovirus exposure and HLA in healthy donors. For the study at large: Among the approximately 420 donors who were genotyped, 81% fell in the genetic ancestry cluster that is associated with self-reported Caucasian donors.

The study, taken as a whole, reports: It was taken for granted in presence/absence analyses that sequencing depth across donors was roughly uniform. Analyzed later, association rates of TCRs varied across HLA loci, with DRB1 most and HLA-C fewest.

The CDR3 covers 12 residues. The germline gives CDR1 SEHNR, CDR2 FQNEAQ (reference sequence). The germline V and J ends were trimmed by 5 bases and 6 bases, with 10 bases remaining between them. The study ran its PCR with 60 Vbeta and 13 Jbeta primers. Repertoires were generated with immunoSEQ multiplex PCR, while TCRdb's copy carries only in-frame clones and drops some. The sample carries some 150,000 clones, around 76% recorded once. To note about this clone: What it recognizes is unknown.

V is TRBV7-9 and J is TRBJ1-1; possibly TRBD1 for D (5 bases). The clonotype was recovered from a man between 60 and 75 years old in good health and CMV-seronegative. Material for sequencing was PBMCs. The DNA for the CDR3 is TGTGCCAGCAGCCCGGGGGTTTCTGAAGCTTTCTTT. Translated: CASSPGVSEAFF. Filled out from reference TRBV7-9 and TRBJ1-1, the complete variable domain reads DTGVSQNPRHKITKRGQNVTFRCDPISEHNRLYWYRQTLGQGPEFLTYFQNEAQLEKSRLLSDRFSAERPKGSFSTLEIQRTEQGDSAMYLCASSPGVSEAFFGQGTRLTVV.